This TCR beta chain was obtained from a study of T-cell memory formation after mild COVID-19. The CDR3 contains 10 residues. Each CDR3 protein gets one entry after TCRdb re-called the 5' RACE reads with MiXCR. The sample shows some 210,000 distinct CDR3 sequences, about 27% of them seen only once. The sequenced sample was PBMCs or a T cell subset sorted from them (not recorded which). The gene calls are TRBV21-1 and TRBJ1-5; the DNA was not used to check the table's D call, TRBD1. TRBV21-1 is tagged as a pseudogene. The receptor was isolated from an adult woman who had mild COVID-19 (a few samples of this study predate the infection). Cell type and time point are not known. Here the CDR3 reads CAGPPQPQHF. The CDR3 coding sequence is TGTGCCGGGCCCCCGCAGCCCCAGCATTTT.